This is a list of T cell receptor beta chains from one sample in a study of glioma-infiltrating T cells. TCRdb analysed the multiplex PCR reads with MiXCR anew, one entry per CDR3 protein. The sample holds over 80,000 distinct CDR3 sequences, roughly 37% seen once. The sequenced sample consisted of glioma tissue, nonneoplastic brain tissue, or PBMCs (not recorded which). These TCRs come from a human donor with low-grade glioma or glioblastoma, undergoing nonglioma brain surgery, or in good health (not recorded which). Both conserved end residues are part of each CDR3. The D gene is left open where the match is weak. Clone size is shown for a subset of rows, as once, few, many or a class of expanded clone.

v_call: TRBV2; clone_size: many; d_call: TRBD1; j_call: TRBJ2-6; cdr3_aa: CASRRDSGYGANVLTF; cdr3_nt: TGTGCCAGCCGAAGGGACAGTGGCTATGGGGCCAACGTCCTGACTTTC
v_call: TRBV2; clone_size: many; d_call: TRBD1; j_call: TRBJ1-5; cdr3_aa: CASGQDQTQPQHF; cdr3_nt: TGTGCCAGTGGACAGGATCAGACTCAGCCCCAGCATTTT
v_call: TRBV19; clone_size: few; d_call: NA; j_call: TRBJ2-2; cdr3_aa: CASSLRGTPNTGELFF; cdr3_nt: TGTGCCAGTAGTCTACGAGGGACACCGAACACCGGGGAGCTGTTTTTT
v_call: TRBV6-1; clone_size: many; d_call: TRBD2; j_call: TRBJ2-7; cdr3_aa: CASSYLSGRNSYEQYF; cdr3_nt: TGTGCCAGCAGTTACCTTAGCGGGAGGAACTCCTACGAGCAGTACTTC
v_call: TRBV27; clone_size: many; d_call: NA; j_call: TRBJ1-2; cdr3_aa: CASSYATGDLGYTF; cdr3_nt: TGTGCCAGCAGTTATGCCACAGGAGATCTTGGCTACACCTTC
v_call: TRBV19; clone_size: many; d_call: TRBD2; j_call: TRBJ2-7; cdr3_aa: CASSIRLAGYEQYF; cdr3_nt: TGTGCCAGTAGTATCCGACTAGCGGGATACGAGCAGTACTTC
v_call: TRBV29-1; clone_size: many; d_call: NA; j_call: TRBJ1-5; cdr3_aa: CSVGQGNQPQHF; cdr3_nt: TGCAGCGTTGGGCAGGGGAATCAGCCCCAGCATTTT
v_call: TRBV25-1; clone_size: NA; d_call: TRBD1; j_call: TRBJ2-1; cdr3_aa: CVSSERTGERGQFF; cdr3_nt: TGTGTTAGCAGTGAGCGGACAGGGGAGCGTGGGCAGTTCTTC
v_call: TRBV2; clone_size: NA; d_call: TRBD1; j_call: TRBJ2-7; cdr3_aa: CASSEAGTGGNEQYF; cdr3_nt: TGTGCCAGCAGTGAAGCCGGGACAGGGGGTAACGAGCAGTACTTC
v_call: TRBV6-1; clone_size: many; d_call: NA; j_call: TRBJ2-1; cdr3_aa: CASSLITGTEQFF; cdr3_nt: TGTGCCAGCAGTTTAATCACCGGGACAGAGCAGTTCTTC
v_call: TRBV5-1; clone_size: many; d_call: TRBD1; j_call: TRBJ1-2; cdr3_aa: CASSSQGAGTYGYTF; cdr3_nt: TGCGCCAGCAGCTCACAGGGGGCCGGGACCTATGGCTACACCTTC
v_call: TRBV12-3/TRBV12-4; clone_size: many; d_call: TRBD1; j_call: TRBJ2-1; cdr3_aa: CASSTQGARDEQFF; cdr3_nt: TGTGCCAGCAGTACACAGGGGGCACGGGATGAGCAGTTCTTC
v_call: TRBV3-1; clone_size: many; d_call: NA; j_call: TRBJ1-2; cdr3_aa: CASSQGAVYGYTF; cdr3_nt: TGTGCCAGCAGCCAAGGGGCGGTCTATGGCTACACCTTC
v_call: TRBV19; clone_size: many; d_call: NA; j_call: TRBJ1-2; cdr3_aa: CASTPTDARGLLVNGYTF; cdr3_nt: TGTGCCAGTACCCCAACCGACGCCAGGGGCCTCCTCGTAAATGGCTACACCTTC
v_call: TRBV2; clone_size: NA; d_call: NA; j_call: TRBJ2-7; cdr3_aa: CASSRQTGDEQYF; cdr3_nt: TGTGCCAGCAGTAGGCAGACTGGGGACGAGCAGTACTTC
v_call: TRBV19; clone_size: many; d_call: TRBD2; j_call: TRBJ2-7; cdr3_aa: CASSIRWEGEYEQYF; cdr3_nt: TGTGCCAGTAGTATTCGGTGGGAGGGAGAGTACGAGCAGTACTTC
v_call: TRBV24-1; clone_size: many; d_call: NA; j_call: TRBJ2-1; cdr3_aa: CATSKSFYNEQFF; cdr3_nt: TGTGCCACCAGTAAATCCTTCTACAATGAGCAGTTCTTC
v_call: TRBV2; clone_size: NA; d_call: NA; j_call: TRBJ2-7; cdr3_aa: CASSDGPSYQYF; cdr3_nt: TGTGCCAGCAGTGACGGACCGAGCTACCAGTACTTC
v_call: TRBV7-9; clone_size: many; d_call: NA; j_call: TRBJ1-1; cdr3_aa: CASRRGTMNTEAFF; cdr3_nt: TGTGCCAGCAGACGAGGGACCATGAACACTGAAGCTTTCTTT
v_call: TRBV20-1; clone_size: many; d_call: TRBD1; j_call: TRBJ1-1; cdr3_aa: CSARDRLNTEAFF; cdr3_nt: TGCAGTGCGAGGGACAGATTGAACACTGAAGCTTTCTTT
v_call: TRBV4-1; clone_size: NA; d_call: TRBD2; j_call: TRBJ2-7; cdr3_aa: CASSQVFSGTIEQYF; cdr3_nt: TGCGCCAGCAGCCAAGTATTTAGCGGGACAATCGAGCAGTACTTC
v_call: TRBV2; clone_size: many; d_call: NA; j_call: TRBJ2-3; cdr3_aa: CASSGQRNTQYF; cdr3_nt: TGTGCCAGCAGTGGGCAAAGGAATACGCAGTATTTT
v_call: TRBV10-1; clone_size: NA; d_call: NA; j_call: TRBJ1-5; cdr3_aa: CAISSRSLLGRGVSNQPQHF; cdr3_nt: TGCGCCATCTCCAGCAGATCCTTGTTAGGGAGGGGAGTCAGCAATCAGCCCCAGCATTTT
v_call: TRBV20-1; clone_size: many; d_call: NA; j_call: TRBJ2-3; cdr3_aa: CSAESPPWGAVDTQYF; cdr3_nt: TGCAGTGCTGAATCTCCGCCGTGGGGGGCTGTAGATACGCAGTATTTT
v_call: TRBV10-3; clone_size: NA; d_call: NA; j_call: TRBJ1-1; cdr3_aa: CAISGQLNTEAFF; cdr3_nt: TGTGCCATCAGTGGACAGCTGAACACTGAAGCTTTCTTT
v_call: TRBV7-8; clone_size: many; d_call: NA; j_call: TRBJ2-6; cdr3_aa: CASSPIASVGWSSGANVLTF; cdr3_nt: TGTGCCAGCAGTCCTATCGCGAGCGTGGGGTGGAGCTCTGGGGCCAACGTCCTGACTTTC
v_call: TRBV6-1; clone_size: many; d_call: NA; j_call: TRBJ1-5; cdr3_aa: CASSSNPNQPQHF; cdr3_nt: TGTGCCAGCAGTTCCAACCCGAATCAGCCCCAGCATTTT
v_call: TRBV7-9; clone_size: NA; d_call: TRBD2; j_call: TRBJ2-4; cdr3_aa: CASSRSGGLQFAKNVQYF; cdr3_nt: TGTGCCAGCAGCCGAAGCGGGGGGCTACAGTTTGCCAAAAACGTCCAGTACTTC
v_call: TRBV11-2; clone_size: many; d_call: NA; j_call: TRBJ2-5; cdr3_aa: CASSSLGQSPQETQYF; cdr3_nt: TGTGCCAGCAGCTCGCTGGGGCAGAGCCCCCAAGAGACCCAGTACTTC
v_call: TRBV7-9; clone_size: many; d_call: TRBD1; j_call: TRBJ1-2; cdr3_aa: CASSLEWQGAGGYTF; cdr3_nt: TGTGCCAGCAGCTTAGAATGGCAGGGGGCAGGAGGCTACACCTTC
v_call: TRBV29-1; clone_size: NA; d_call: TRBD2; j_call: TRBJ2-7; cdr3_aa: CSARAGNLSYEQYF; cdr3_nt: TGCAGCGCCCGAGCGGGAAACCTCTCCTACGAGCAGTACTTC
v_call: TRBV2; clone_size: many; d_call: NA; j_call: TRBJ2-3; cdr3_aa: CARSGADTQYF; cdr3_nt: TGTGCCAGGTCGGGCGCAGATACGCAGTATTTT
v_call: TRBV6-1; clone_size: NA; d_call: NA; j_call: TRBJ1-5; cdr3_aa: CASSPLTDTQHF; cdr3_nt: TGTGCCAGCAGTCCCCTCACAGATACTCAGCATTTT
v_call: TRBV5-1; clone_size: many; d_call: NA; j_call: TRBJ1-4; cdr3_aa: CASSLLGGEEKLFF; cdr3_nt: TGCGCCAGCAGCTTGCTCGGGGGAGAGGAAAAACTGTTTTTT
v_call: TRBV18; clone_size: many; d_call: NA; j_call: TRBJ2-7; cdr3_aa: CASSPDLLSYEQYF; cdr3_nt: TGTGCCAGCTCACCGGACCTACTCTCCTACGAGCAGTACTTC
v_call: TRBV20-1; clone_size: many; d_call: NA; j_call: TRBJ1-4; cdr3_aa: CSAAGPGEKLFF; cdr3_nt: TGCAGTGCTGCAGGGCCGGGGGAAAAACTGTTTTTT
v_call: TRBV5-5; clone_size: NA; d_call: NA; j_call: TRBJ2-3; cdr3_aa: CASSQTSCSTDTQYF; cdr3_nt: TGTGCCAGCAGCCAAACTAGCTGTAGCACAGATACGCAGTATTTT
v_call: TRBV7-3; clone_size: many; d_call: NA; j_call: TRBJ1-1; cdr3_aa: CASSSDVNTEAFF; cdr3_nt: TGTGCCAGCAGCTCAGACGTGAACACTGAAGCTTTCTTT
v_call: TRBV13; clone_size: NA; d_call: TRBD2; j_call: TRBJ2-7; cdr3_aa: CASSPGLAVSGPPYEQYF; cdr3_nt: TGTGCCAGTAGCCCCGGTCTAGCGGTCTCCGGGCCTCCCTACGAGCAGTACTTC
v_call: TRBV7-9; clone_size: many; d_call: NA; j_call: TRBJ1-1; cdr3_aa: CASSLALLGGGTEAFF; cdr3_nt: TGTGCCAGCAGCTTAGCGCTATTGGGAGGGGGCACTGAAGCTTTCTTT
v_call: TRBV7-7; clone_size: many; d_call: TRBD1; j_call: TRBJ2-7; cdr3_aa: CASSPDRGSGEQYF; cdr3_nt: TGTGCCAGCAGCCCGGACAGGGGATCGGGGGAGCAGTACTTC
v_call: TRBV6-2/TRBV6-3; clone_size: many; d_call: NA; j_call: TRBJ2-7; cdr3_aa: CASKVDGGRSYEQYF; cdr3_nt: TGTGCCAGCAAAGTGGACGGGGGGCGTTCCTACGAGCAGTACTTC
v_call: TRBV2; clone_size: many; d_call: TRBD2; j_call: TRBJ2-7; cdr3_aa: CASRPTSVGEQYF; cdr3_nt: TGTGCCAGCAGGCCGACTAGCGTTGGGGAGCAGTACTTC
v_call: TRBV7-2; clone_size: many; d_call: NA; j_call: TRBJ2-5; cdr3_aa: CASSLGQLETQYF; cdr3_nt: TGTGCCAGCAGCTTGGGGCAGTTGGAGACCCAGTACTTC
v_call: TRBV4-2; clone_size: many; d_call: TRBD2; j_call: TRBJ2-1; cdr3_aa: CASSQETGTSGKSEQFF; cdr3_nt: TGTGCCAGCAGCCAAGAGACCGGGACTAGCGGAAAATCCGAGCAGTTCTTC
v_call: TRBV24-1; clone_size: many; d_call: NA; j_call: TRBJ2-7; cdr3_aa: CATSDGVIPYEQYF; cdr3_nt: TGTGCCACCAGTGATGGAGTTATCCCCTACGAGCAGTACTTC
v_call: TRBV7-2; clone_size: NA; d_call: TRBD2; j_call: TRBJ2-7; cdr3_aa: CASSLQRGLYEEYF; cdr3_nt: TGTGCCAGCAGCTTACAGCGGGGTCTCTACGAGGAGTACTTC
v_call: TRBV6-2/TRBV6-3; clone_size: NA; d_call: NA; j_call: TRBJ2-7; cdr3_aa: CASSYPQVPYEKYF; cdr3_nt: TGTGCCAGCAGTTACCCACAAGTCCCCTACGAGAAGTACTTC
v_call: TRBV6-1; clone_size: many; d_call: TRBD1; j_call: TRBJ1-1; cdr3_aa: CASRRQGPYGGFF; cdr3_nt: TGTGCCAGCAGGCGACAGGGCCCTTACGGTGGTTTCTTT
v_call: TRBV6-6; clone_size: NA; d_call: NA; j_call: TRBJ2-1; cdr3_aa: CASGANIDEQFF; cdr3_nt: TGTGCCAGCGGTGCCAATATCGATGAGCAGTTCTTC
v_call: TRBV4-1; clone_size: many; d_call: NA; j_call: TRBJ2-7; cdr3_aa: CASSKEIQHYEQYF; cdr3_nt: TGCGCCAGCAGCAAGGAGATACAACACTACGAGCAGTACTTC
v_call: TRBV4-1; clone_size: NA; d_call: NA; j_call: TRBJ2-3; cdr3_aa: CASSWVTQYF; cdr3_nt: TGCGCCAGCAGCTGGGTTACGCAGTATTTT
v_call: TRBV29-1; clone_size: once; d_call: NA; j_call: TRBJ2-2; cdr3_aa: CSGRNTGELFF; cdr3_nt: TGCAGCGGCAGGAACACCGGGGAGCTGTTTTTT
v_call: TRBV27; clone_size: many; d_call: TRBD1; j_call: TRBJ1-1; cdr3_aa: CASRRQGAKRDTEAFF; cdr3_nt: TGTGCCAGCAGAAGACAGGGGGCTAAGCGGGACACTGAAGCTTTCTTT
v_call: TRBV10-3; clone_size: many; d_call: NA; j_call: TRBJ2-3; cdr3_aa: CALRDSGDTQYF; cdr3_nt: TGTGCCTTAAGGGATTCAGGAGATACGCAGTATTTT
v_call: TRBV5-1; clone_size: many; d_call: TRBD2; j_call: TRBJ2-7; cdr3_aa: CASSLTPSSGGYEQYF; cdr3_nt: TGCGCCAGCAGCTTGACCCCGTCTAGCGGGGGCTACGAGCAGTACTTC
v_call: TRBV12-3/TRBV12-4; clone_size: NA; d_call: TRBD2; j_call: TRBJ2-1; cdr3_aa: CASSLSSSGDYNEQFF; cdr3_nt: TGTGCCAGCAGTTTAAGTAGTAGCGGGGATTACAATGAGCAGTTCTTC
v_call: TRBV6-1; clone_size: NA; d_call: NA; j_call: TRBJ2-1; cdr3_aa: CASSGVRNEQFF; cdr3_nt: TGTGCCAGCAGCGGAGTAAGGAATGAGCAGTTCTTC
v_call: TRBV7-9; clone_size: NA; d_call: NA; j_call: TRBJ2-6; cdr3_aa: CASSLREGTVFSGDNVLTF; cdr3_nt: TGTGCCAGCAGCCTACGAGAAGGGACGGTATTTTCCGGGGACAACGTCCTGACTTTC